A single T cell receptor beta chain is shown here with its context. Its antigen is still unknown. V lost 5 bases to trimming and J lost 6 bases, with 8 bases between them. Germline V CDR1 and CDR2: SGHNT, YENEEA. The CDR3 covers 12 residues. The data were obtained in a study of shared clonotypes between healthy human individuals. As for the study in general: Per-donor plates numbered three CD4 naive, three CD4 memory, two CD8 naive and one CD8 memory. Study-wide points: Between several donors, naive CD4 clonotypes were shared at a level of around 4.9%.

The authors' processing: Junction-only sequences without quality scores came from ImmunoSEQ, so filtering differed. This table comes from immunoSEQ multiplex PCR, and its TCRdb copy is limited to in-frame clones, with some not included. Clone size and V and J calls were adopted from that table, with D and trimming inferred from the DNA. The sample records over a million clones, roughly 96% being singletons. What was sequenced was naive CD4+ T cells sorted from blood. Subset denoted: CD45RA+ positively selected. V usage is TRBV11-3 and J usage is TRBJ2-1; D is undetermined. This clonotype was sampled from a man in his thirties or forties in good health. For the CDR3, the DNA is TGTGCCAGCAGCCCAAACGGCAATGAGCAGTTCTTC. Residues: CASSPNGNEQFF.